This section outlines one TCR beta chain sequence together with its context. Its antigen remains unidentified. These data originate in a study of CD8+ T cells in alopecia areata. Whole-study results and caveats: Tofacitinib significantly brought down scalp clonality and expanded CD8+ clones among top 100. Persistence in scalp and blood during tofacitinib was observed for many expanded lesional clones.

Stated treatment: oral pan-JAK inhibitor, 5-10 mg twice daily. The CDR3 has 15 amino acids. V was cut by 0 bases and J by 5 bases, with 16 bases left in between. Per the germline V gene, CDR1 is GTSNPN and CDR2 is SVGIG (reference sequence). Extracted RNA was reverse transcribed, and the resulting cDNA served as sequencing template. Generated by immunoSEQ multiplex PCR, the TCRdb table keeps only in-frame clones and is missing some. The profile shows about 100,000 clones, around 60% of them singletons. This TCR derives from a human donor with alopecia areata. Here the sequenced sample was CD8+ T cells sorted from blood, taken between weeks 55 and 65, from a patient treated with tofacitinib. The chain couples TRBV30 to TRBJ1-1; D possibly corresponds to TRBD1 (5 bases). The CDR3 DNA reads as TGTGCCTGGAGTGTCTCATTTGGGGGGGGTACTGAAGCTTTCTTT. It encodes CAWSVSFGGGTEAFF.